The 21 T cell receptor beta chains below were found in one sample sequenced in a study of blood T cell repertoires in COVID-19. Only in-frame clones appear in the TCRdb table, and some are missing; sequencing was by immunoSEQ multiplex PCR. Of roughly 250,000 clones in the sample, around four fifths were seen once. The sample consisted of peripheral blood. The source of these receptors is a woman between 35 and 50 years old with active or convalescent COVID-19.

The genes are TRBV24-1 and TRBJ1-5; 9 bases match TRBD1. The germline gives CDR1 KGHDR, CDR2 SFDVKD. The V gene end was trimmed by 4 bases and the J gene end by 0 bases; junction bases not matched to a gene: 9. The CDR3 sequence is 18 residues long. Written as DNA, the CDR3 is TGTGCCACCAGTGACTCCGGGACAGGGCGCTATAGCAATCAGCCCCAGCATTTT. Amino acids: CATSDSGTGRYSNQPQHF.

This chain links TRBV6-5 with TRBJ1-1, with a tentative D call TRBD1 (5 bases). This CDR3 has 14 amino acids. The germline V gene has CDR1 MNHEY and CDR2 SVGAGI. Trimming pared 8 bases from V and 4 bases from J, leaving 17 bases between. The DNA of the CDR3 is TGTGCCAGCCCGGGCCTGGGCCAGGGCACTGAAGCTTTCTTT. Encoded protein: CASPGLGQGTEAFF.

This sequence joins TRBV5-1 and TRBJ1-4; TRBD1 matches 7 bases. The CDR3 covers 15 residues. Unmatched junction bases numbered 11, after V lost 4 bases and J lost 8 bases. The germline V gene has CDR1 SGHRS and CDR2 YFSETQ. CDR3: CASSPAGDRAEKLFF. The CDR3 DNA follows: TGCGCCAGCAGCCCCGCCGGAGACAGGGCCGAAAAACTGTTTTTT.

The genes are TRBV6-5 and TRBJ2-7, with D perhaps matching TRBD1 (6 bases). The V end lost 7 bases, the J end lost 4 bases, and 14 bases lay between the germline ends. The CDR3 is 13 residues long. Germline-derived CDR1 and CDR2 are MNHEY and SVGAGI. As DNA, the CDR3 is TGTGCCAGCAAAGGGGGAATGGTGTACGAGCAGTACGTC. Protein: CASKGGMVYEQYV.

The CDR3 sequence: CASSKALGSSGNTIYF. DNA for the CDR3: TGTGCCAGCAGCAAAGCGCTAGGAAGCTCTGGAAACACCATATATTTT. The J gene is TRBJ1-3, the V gene TRBV21-1. TRBV21-1 is designated a pseudogene. The CDR3 extends over 16 amino acids.

The chain links TRBV19 to TRBJ2-7; D perhaps matches TRBD2 (7 bases). CDR3 length equals 14 residues. Germline V gene lookup returns CDR1 LNHDA and CDR2 SQIVND (reference sequence). Trimming cost V 1 base and J 4 bases, with 11 bases left between them. This CDR3 is CASSIVGGQYEQYF. The CDR3 bases are TGTGCCAGTAGTATAGTCGGGGGGCAATACGAGCAGTACTTC.

The chain is built from TRBV5-1 and TRBJ1-1; 9 bases are a match to TRBD1. The CDR3 spans 13 residues. V lost 4 bases, J lost 8 bases, and 6 bases stayed unmatched. CDR1 and CDR2 from the germline V gene are SGHRS and YFSETQ. CDR3 amino acids: CASSPRTGEEAFF. The CDR3 DNA reads as TGCGCCAGCAGCCCCAGGACAGGGGAAGAAGCTTTCTTT.

The chain combines TRBV6-6 with TRBJ2-1; 9 bases fit TRBD2. J was trimmed by 7 bases and V by 5 bases; bases with no gene match: 12. The germline CDR1 and CDR2 sequences are MNHNY and SVGAGI (reference sequence). CDR3 length: 16 amino acids. The CDR3 region is CASSPLGASGNNEQFF. The CDR3 coding sequence is TGTGCCAGCAGTCCACTCGGGGCTAGCGGGAATAATGAGCAGTTCTTC.

The chain recombines TRBV9 with TRBJ2-3, with TRBD2 matching 8 bases. In germline, CDR1 is SGDLS, CDR2 YYNGEE. After removal of 4 bases from V and 2 bases from J, the junction contained 6 bases not matched to a gene. CDR3 length equals 15 residues. In DNA form, the CDR3 reads TGTGCCAGCAGCTCGACGGGGGGGACCACAGATACGCAGTATTTT. Its protein product is CASSSTGGTTDTQYF. The full variable domain, with the rest looked up from reference TRBV9 and TRBJ2-3, is DSGVTQTPKHLITATGQRVTLRCSPRSGDLSVYWYQQSLDQGLQFLIQYYNGEERAKGNILERFSAQQFPDLHSELNLSSLELGDSALYFCASSSTGGTTDTQYFGPGTRLTVL.

The gene calls are TRBV19 and TRBJ2-2; 9 positions agree with TRBD1. The V gene end was trimmed by 9 bases and the J gene end by 5 bases; junction bases not matched to a gene: 13. The CDR3 is 16 residues long. CDR1 and CDR2 from the germline V gene are LNHDA and SQIVND (reference sequence). For the CDR3, the DNA is TGTGCCAGCTCTACCGGGACAGGGATCCTTACCGGGGAGCTGTTTTTT. Amino acid sequence: CASSTGTGILTGELFF.

In its sample, this clone was seen a few times. The V and J genes are TRBV5-1 and TRBJ2-1; a weak D match, TRBD1 (5 bases). This CDR3 is built from 17 residues. Germline V gene data show CDR1 as SGHRS and CDR2 as YFSETQ. Trimming pared 4 bases from V and 0 bases from J, leaving 17 bases between. DNA of the CDR3: TGCGCCAGCAGCCGACAGTCCTATTCCAGCTCCTACAATGAGCAGTTCTTC. Translation gives CASSRQSYSSSYNEQFF.

The chain carries TRBV7-3 and TRBJ1-6, with 9 positions matching TRBD1. V lost 7 bases to trimming and J lost 10 bases; unmatched junction nucleotides: 5. This CDR3 spans 13 amino acids. Germline CDR1 is SGHTA and CDR2 is FQGTGA. In DNA, the CDR3 is TGTGCCAGCACGTGGACAGGGGACTCACCCCTCCACTTT. This sequence encodes CASTWTGDSPLHF.

The chain links TRBV5-1 to TRBJ1-3, with a possible D match to TRBD1 (5 bases). From germline, CDR1 is SGHRS and CDR2 YFSETQ. V lost 4 bases to trimming and J lost 4 bases, with 15 bases between them. This CDR3 has 15 amino acids. The CDR3 DNA reads as TGCGCCAGCAGCAAGGGGCTTAAGGCAGGAAACACCATATATTTT. Amino acids: CASSKGLKAGNTIYF.

The V call is TRBV15, the J call TRBJ2-6; 9 bases line up with TRBD1. The V segment lost 0 bases and the J segment 0 bases; nucleotides outside the gene matches: 6. The germline V gene has CDR1 LNHNV and CDR2 YYDKDF (reference sequence). The length of the CDR3 is 19 residues. The DNA of the CDR3 is TGTGCCACCAGCAGAGATACGTACAGGGGGCTCTCTGGGGCCAACGTCCTGACTTTC. Encoded protein: CATSRDTYRGLSGANVLTF.

This clone showed up just once. This chain links TRBV5-1 with TRBJ2-2; the D gene is possibly TRBD2 (5 bases). This CDR3 region has 16 residues. Germline values: CDR1 SGHRS, CDR2 YFSETQ. V was clipped by 1 base and J by 0 bases, with 10 bases between them. DNA of the CDR3: TGCGCCAGCAGCTTGTTTCGGGAAACGAACACCGGGGAGCTGTTTTTT. Its translation is CASSLFRETNTGELFF.

The chain carries TRBV5-1 and TRBJ2-2; 8 bases match TRBD1. This CDR3 is built from 16 residues. CDR1 is SGHRS, CDR2 YFSETQ, per germline. The V and J ends lost 4 bases and 7 bases, in that order; junction bases with no gene match: 12. CDR3 nucleotides: TGCGCCAGCAGCCCCCGTGCCCAGGGGGCAGGCGGGGAGCTGTTTTTT. Encoded protein: CASSPRAQGAGGELFF. Drawing the rest from reference TRBV5-1 and TRBJ2-2, the complete variable domain is KAGVTQTPRYLIKTRGQQVTLSCSPISGHRSVSWYQQTPGQGLQFLFEYFSETQRNKGNFPGRFSGRQFSNSRSEMNVSTLELGDSALYLCASSPRAQGAGGELFFGEGSRLTVL.

The chain carries TRBV6-5 and TRBJ1-6; TRBD1 agrees at 10 bases. The germline gives CDR1 MNHEY, CDR2 SVGAGI. After removal of 6 bases from V and 11 bases from J, the junction contained 4 bases not matched to a gene. CDR3 length equals 13 residues. CDR3 sequence: CASRPGTGAPLHF. The CDR3 DNA reads as TGTGCCAGCAGGCCTGGGACAGGGGCACCCCTCCACTTT.

The V and J genes are TRBV2 and TRBJ1-1; TRBD1 is a possible D gene (5 bases). Germline CDR1 is SNHLY and CDR2 is FYNNEI. This CDR3 has 13 residues. The V end lost 7 bases, the J end lost 6 bases, and 15 bases lay between the germline ends. The CDR3 DNA follows: TGTGCCAGCAAGAAGGGAAGGGGCGCTGAAGCTTTCTTT. Translation gives CASKKGRGAEAFF.

The chain recombines TRBV6-5 with TRBJ1-1; D gene ambiguous. The germline V gene has CDR1 MNHEY and CDR2 SVGAGI. V was trimmed by 5 bases and J by 7 bases, leaving 14 bases between them. The CDR3 extends over 13 amino acids. CDR3 in DNA: TGTGCCAGCAGTCCCTCTTTTCGGGGTGAAGCTTTCTTT. It specifies CASSPSFRGEAFF.

In its sample, this clone was seen a few times. V and J are TRBV7-3 and TRBJ1-1; D ambiguous. Per germline, CDR1 SGHTA and CDR2 FQGTGA. V lost 5 bases, J lost 1 base, and 8 bases lay in between. This CDR3 has 13 amino acids. The CDR3 region is CASSPQQNTEAFF. CDR3 DNA: TGTGCCAGCAGCCCTCAACAGAACACTGAAGCTTTCTTT.

V is TRBV28 and J is TRBJ1-1, with 10 positions matching TRBD1. The length of the CDR3 is 15 residues. Trimming removed 3 bases from V and 3 bases from J; junction bases left unmatched: 4. In germline, CDR1 is MDHEN, CDR2 SYDVKM. This CDR3 reads CASSFRTGGYTEAFF. CDR3 bases: TGTGCCAGCAGTTTTCGGACAGGGGGGTACACTGAAGCTTTCTTT.